This TCR beta chain was sequenced during a study of vaccination and CD4 T cells after COVID-19. Study information: Post-vaccine sampling followed dose two by a median 72 days (range 14 to 241). Stimulation of cells relied on overlapping spike peptides derived from SARS-CoV-2, HCoV-NL63, HCoV-OC43 and HCoV-229E.

CD4+ T cells that had been cultured provided DNA sequenced with the Oncomine TCR Beta short-read assay. TCRdb re-called the PCR reads through MiXCR, storing one row per CDR3 protein. The sample records roughly 15,000 distinct CDR3 sequences, around 26% being singletons. With regard to this clonotype: Its antigen is undetermined.

The CDR3 has 15 residues. Trimming at V came to 3 bases and at J to 7 bases, leaving 5 bases not matched to a gene. The V gene's germline CDR1 is MGHRA and CDR2 YSYEKL. Treatment meaning: roughly nine-day PBMC culture with coronavirus spike peptide pools or control peptides (ViraFEST assay). This sequence originates from a human donor who had recovered from COVID-19. This chain joins TRBV4-1 and TRBJ1-4, with 10 bases matching TRBD1. The sequencing sample was made of CD4+ T cells from blood, cultured in vitro. The DNA of the CDR3 is TGCGCCAGCAGCCAGCCGGGACAGGGGTTTGAAAAACTGTTTTTT. It encodes CASSQPGQGFEKLFF.